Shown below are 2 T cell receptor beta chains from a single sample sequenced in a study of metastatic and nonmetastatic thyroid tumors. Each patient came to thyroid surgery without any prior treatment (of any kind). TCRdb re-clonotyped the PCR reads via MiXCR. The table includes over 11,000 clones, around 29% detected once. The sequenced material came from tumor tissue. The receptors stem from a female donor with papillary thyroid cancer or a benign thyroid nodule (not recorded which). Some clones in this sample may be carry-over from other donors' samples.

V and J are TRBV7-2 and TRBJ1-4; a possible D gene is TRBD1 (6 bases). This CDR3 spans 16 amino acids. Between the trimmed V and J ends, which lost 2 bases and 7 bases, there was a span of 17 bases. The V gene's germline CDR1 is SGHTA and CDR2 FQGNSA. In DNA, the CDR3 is TGTGCCAGCAGCTTACGGGGGGGCCCCCTAGGTGAAAAACTGTTTTTT. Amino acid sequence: CASSLRGGPLGEKLFF.

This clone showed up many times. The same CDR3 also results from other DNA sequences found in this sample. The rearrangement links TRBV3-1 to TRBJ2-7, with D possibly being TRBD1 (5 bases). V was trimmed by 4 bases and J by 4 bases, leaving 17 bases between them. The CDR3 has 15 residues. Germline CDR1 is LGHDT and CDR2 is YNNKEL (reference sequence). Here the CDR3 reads CASSPWQGSSYEQYF. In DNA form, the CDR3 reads TGTGCCAGCAGCCCTTGGCAGGGCTCTTCTTACGAGCAGTACTTC.